The T cell receptor beta chain under discussion was sequenced for a study of blood T cell repertoires in COVID-19. The wider study: COVID-19 samples collected from the United States, Italy and Spain covered acute and convalescent phases. Sources were T cells, B-cell-depleted T cells, or PBMCs; the material itself was cDNA or gDNA.

The assay was immunoSEQ multiplex PCR, and TCRdb's table has in-frame clones only and misses some. This table has about 94,000 clones, about four fifths appearing once. Trimming left V 5 bases short and J 0 bases short, with 7 bases between. This CDR3 is built from 13 residues. Germline values: CDR1 SGHNT, CDR2 YENEEA. The V call is TRBV11-3, the J call TRBJ2-5, with a possible D match to TRBD1 (6 bases). This TCR derives from a man in his sixties with acute or convalescent COVID-19. The sample was peripheral blood. In DNA, the CDR3 is TGTGCCAGCAGCGGACAGAACCAAGAGACCCAGTACTTC. It is translated as CASSGQNQETQYF.